Listed below are T cell receptor beta chains from one sample, sequenced in a study of STAT3 mutations in large granular lymphocyte leukemia. Generated by immunoSEQ multiplex PCR, the TCRdb table keeps only in-frame clones and is missing some. The sample lists approximately 45,000 clones, 80% to 90% occurring once. Material for sequencing was PBMCs. These receptors were collected from a human donor with T large granular lymphocyte leukemia. Some clones in this sample may be carry-over from other donors' samples. CDR3s include the opening cysteine and the closing phenylalanine or tryptophan. The D gene is left open where the match is weak. Clone size is given for some rows only: seen once, a few or many times, or a class if the clone is expanded.

J gene	V gene	clone size	D gene	CDR3 protein	CDR3 DNA
TRBJ1-6	TRBV5-1	NA	TRBD1	CASSLGRQGDSPLHF	TGCGCCAGCAGCTTGGGGAGACAGGGGGATTCACCCCTCCACTTT
TRBJ2-3	TRBV21-1	NA	NA	CASSYRDSENTDTQYF	TGTGCCAGCAGCTACCGGGACAGTGAAAACACAGATACGCAGTATTTT
TRBJ2-1	TRBV2	NA	NA	CASSSLVNEQFF	TGTGCCAGCAGTTCTCTAGTAAATGAGCAGTTCTTC
TRBJ1-2	TRBV15	few	NA	CATSRRGTGYGYTF	TGTGCCACCAGCAGACGAGGGACGGGCTATGGCTACACCTTC
TRBJ1-5	TRBV5-1	few	NA	CASRKDGYSNQPQHF	TGCGCCAGCAGGAAAGACGGCTATAGCAATCAGCCCCAGCATTTT
TRBJ1-4	TRBV7-9	NA	TRBD1	CASSIQGSEKLFF	TGTGCCAGCAGCATACAGGGGAGCGAAAAACTGTTTTTT
TRBJ2-7	TRBV30	few	NA	CAWSVGRLGAYEQYF	TGTGCCTGGAGTGTAGGTCGATTAGGGGCCTACGAGCAGTACTTC
TRBJ1-6	TRBV5-1	once	TRBD1	CASSPDRGSPLHF	TGCGCCAGCAGCCCTGACAGGGGCTCACCCCTCCACTTT
TRBJ2-7	TRBV19	NA	TRBD1	CASSPPQGASSYEQYF	TGTGCCAGTAGCCCTCCTCAGGGGGCGAGTTCCTACGAGCAGTACTTC
TRBJ2-5	TRBV5-5	NA	TRBD1	CASSLGQGIETQYF	TGTGCCAGCAGCTTGGGACAGGGAATAGAGACCCAGTACTTC
TRBJ2-3	TRBV10-3	NA	TRBD2	CAISDIKRTSAGGPTVADTQYF	TGTGCCATCAGTGATATTAAACGAACGTCGGCGGGGGGGCCTACGGTTGCAGATACGCAGTATTTT
TRBJ2-4	TRBV7-2	NA	NA	CASSRDLANIQYF	TGTGCCAGTAGCCGGGACTTGGCAAACATTCAGTACTTC
TRBJ2-5	TRBV5-4	NA	TRBD2	CASSLKLAGDETQYF	TGTGCCAGCAGCTTGAAACTAGCGGGGGACGAGACCCAGTACTTC
TRBJ2-1	TRBV7-2	NA	NA	CASSLSVSSYNEQFF	TGTGCCAGCAGTCTTAGCGTAAGCTCCTACAATGAGCAGTTCTTC
TRBJ1-5	TRBV5-1	NA	TRBD1	CASRSTGDSNQPQHF	TGCGCCAGCAGGTCGACAGGGGATAGCAATCAGCCCCAGCATTTT
TRBJ2-3	TRBV27	NA	NA	CASLAGSGSTDTQYF	TGTGCCAGCCTCGCTGGGAGCGGAAGCACAGATACGCAGTATTTT
TRBJ2-7	TRBV30	NA	NA	CAWSAPNEQYF	TGTGCCTGGAGTGCCCCGAACGAGCAGTACTTC
TRBJ2-3	TRBV5-1	NA	NA	CASTELRGSDTQYF	TGCGCCAGCACCGAGCTTAGGGGATCAGATACGCAGTATTTT
TRBJ2-2	TRBV6-6	NA	NA	CASRNRRSNTGELFF	TGTGCCAGCCGCAACAGGCGCTCGAACACCGGGGAGCTGTTTTTT
TRBJ1-2	TRBV5-4	NA	NA	CASSLLRGDDYGYTF	TGTGCCAGCAGCTTGCTGCGGGGGGACGACTATGGCTACACCTTC
TRBJ1-2	TRBV9	NA	TRBD1	CASSPGTDYGYTF	TGTGCCAGCAGCCCCGGGACAGACTATGGCTACACCTTC
TRBJ2-2	TRBV5-1	NA	NA	CASTPGLVAGELFF	TGCGCCAGCACCCCGGGACTTGTAGCCGGGGAGCTGTTTTTT
TRBJ2-4	TRBV30	NA	NA	CAWSPRGKLAKNIQYF	TGTGCCTGGAGTCCTCGAGGGAAGCTAGCCAAAAACATTCAGTACTTC
TRBJ1-3	TRBV10-3	few	NA	CAISAVSSGNTIYF	TGTGCCATCAGTGCCGTCAGCTCTGGAAACACCATATATTTT
TRBJ1-6	TRBV14	NA	NA	CASSQEAYNSPLHF	TGTGCCAGCAGCCAAGAGGCCTATAATTCACCCCTCCACTTT
TRBJ1-6	TRBV9	NA	NA	CASSVAVSYNSPLHF	TGTGCCAGCAGCGTAGCGGTCTCCTATAATTCACCCCTCCACTTT
TRBJ1-4	TRBV19	NA	NA	CASRPGQVNEKLFF	TGTGCCAGTAGACCGGGACAAGTTAATGAAAAACTGTTTTTT
TRBJ1-1	TRBV9	NA	NA	CASSVLLAAEAFF	TGTGCCAGCAGCGTTCTATTAGCCGCTGAAGCTTTCTTT
TRBJ2-7	TRBV7-8	once	NA	CASSLALGPGSSYEQYF	TGTGCCAGCAGCTTAGCCCTTGGACCTGGGAGCTCCTACGAGCAGTACTTC
TRBJ2-2	TRBV30	NA	NA	CAWGTRSGAGTGELFF	TGTGCCTGGGGGACCCGGTCAGGGGCGGGCACCGGGGAGCTGTTTTTT
TRBJ2-1	TRBV19	once	NA	CASRAGQSPYNEQFF	TGTGCCAGCAGGGCAGGGCAGAGCCCCTACAATGAGCAGTTCTTC
TRBJ1-1	TRBV28	NA	TRBD1	CASSPGQVFPEAFF	TGTGCCAGCAGCCCCGGACAGGTCTTCCCTGAAGCTTTCTTT
TRBJ1-1	TRBV5-1	once	NA	CASSFDPEGNTEAFF	TGCGCCAGCAGCTTTGACCCAGAAGGCAACACTGAAGCTTTCTTT
TRBJ2-7	TRBV10-2	NA	NA	CASSDRSLKNEQYF	TGCGCCAGCAGTGACAGGTCACTGAAGAACGAGCAGTACTTC
TRBJ2-6	TRBV19	NA	NA	CASRVGANVLTF	TGTGCCAGTCGCGTTGGGGCCAACGTCCTGACTTTC
TRBJ1-1	TRBV7-2	NA	NA	CASSLGEQPFGDTEAFF	TGTGCCAGCAGCTTAGGTGAACAGCCTTTCGGAGACACTGAAGCTTTCTTT
TRBJ2-3	TRBV29-1	NA	TRBD2	CSTGGLASNTQYF	TGCAGCACGGGAGGACTAGCGTCAAATACGCAGTATTTT
TRBJ2-3	TRBV7-2	NA	TRBD1	CASSPRQGADTQYF	TGTGCCAGCAGCCCTAGACAGGGTGCAGATACGCAGTATTTT
TRBJ1-2	TRBV5-1	NA	TRBD1	CASSPSGQGNYGYTF	TGCGCCAGCAGCCCTAGCGGACAGGGGAACTATGGCTACACCTTC
TRBJ1-5	TRBV7-8	NA	NA	CASSPKRDSNQPQHF	TGTGCCAGCAGCCCAAAAAGGGATAGCAATCAGCCCCAGCATTTT